This entry lists 13 T cell receptor beta chains sequenced from one sample in a study of regulatory T cells in long-lasting Graves disease. With iRepertoire HTBI primers and Arm-PCR of CDR3 regions, TCR beta libraries were built. TCRdb re-derived calls from the multiplex PCR reads in MiXCR, one entry per CDR3 protein. Of about 470,000 distinct CDR3 sequences in the sample, roughly 21% are singletons; the top ten hold roughly 7.7%. As for time point: persistent/refractory GD, antithyroid drugs over 5 years with positive TRAb. RNA extracted from PBMCs served as the sequencing template. The sample in question was peripheral blood mononuclear cells (PBMCs), obtained when the disease was refractory, from a patient treated with antithyroid drugs. The receptors were sampled from a female donor with Graves disease.

The chain links TRBV3-1 to TRBJ2-3, with D unclear. The germline CDR1 and CDR2 sequences are LGHDT and YNNKEL (reference sequence). V dropped 1 base and J dropped 6 bases, with 8 bases sitting between them. The CDR3 runs 13 residues. CDR3 protein: CASSQVGRDTQYF. As DNA, the CDR3 is TGTGCCAGCAGCCAAGTTGGACGTGATACGCAGTATTTT.

The chain links TRBV6-1 to TRBJ1-4, with unresolved D. V lost 5 bases, J lost 4 bases, and 23 bases lay in between. The CDR3 sequence is 18 residues long. Germline V CDR1 and CDR2: MNHNS, SASEGT. The CDR3 region is CASSRKGSGTAINEKLFF. CDR3 sequence (DNA): TGTGCCAGCAGTCGTAAAGGGTCGGGAACAGCGATTAATGAAAAACTGTTTTTT.

The genes are TRBV10-3 and TRBJ1-4; D is undetermined. The germline V gene encodes CDR1 ENHRY and CDR2 SYGVKD. Trimming cost V 0 bases and J 0 bases, with 11 bases left between them. This CDR3 comprises 17 residues. In DNA form, the CDR3 reads TGTGCCATCAGTGAGTCCCCTGAGGATCCAACTAATGAAAAACTGTTTTTT. Protein: CAISESPEDPTNEKLFF.

The V gene is TRBV6-1, the J gene TRBJ1-5; 11 positions match TRBD1. This CDR3 contains 17 residues. CDR1 is MNHNS, CDR2 SASEGT, per germline. J lost 7 bases, V lost 6 bases, and 14 bases had no gene match. The CDR3 sequence: CASRSPGQGVSKQPQHF. The CDR3 coding sequence is TGTGCCAGCAGATCTCCGGGACAGGGGGTGTCTAAGCAGCCCCAGCATTTT.

This clonotype was recorded many times. The V and J genes are TRBV12-3 or TRBV12-4 and TRBJ1-1; D might be TRBD1 (5 bases). CDR3 size: 12 residues. The V end lost 2 bases, the J end lost 6 bases, and 7 bases lay between the germline ends. The CDR3 region is CASSLRDSEAFF. The CDR3 DNA is TGTGCCAGCAGTTTACGGGACTCTGAAGCTTTCTTT.

This clonotype was detected many times. The chain is built from TRBV28 and TRBJ2-7; 8 nucleotides agree with TRBD2. The CDR3 totals 16 residues. In germline, CDR1 is MDHEN, CDR2 SYDVKM. J lost 3 bases, V lost 3 bases, and 10 bases had no gene match. The CDR3 bases are TGTGCCAGCAGTTTGTTACTAGCGGAAACCGTCTACGAGCAGTACTTC. Translated, it gives CASSLLLAETVYEQYF.

The chain has TRBV29-1 and TRBJ2-7; 11 bases agree with TRBD1. CDR3 size: 15 residues. Germline lookup yields CDR1 SQVTM and CDR2 ANQGSEA. The J segment lost 6 bases and the V segment lost 7 bases, leaving 14 bases of the junction unmatched. CDR3 sequence reads: CSAAPGTGGFREQYF. In DNA, the CDR3 is TGCAGCGCTGCCCCCGGGACAGGGGGATTCCGCGAGCAGTACTTC.

The sample holds a few counts of this clonotype. The chain joins TRBV4-3 to TRBJ1-1, with 7 bases aligning to TRBD1. V was pared by 0 bases and J by 3 bases, with 16 bases of the junction left unmatched. Germline values: CDR1 LGHNA, CDR2 YSLEER. CDR3 length: 19 residues. CDR3 amino acids: CASSQERATGSAMDTEAFF. The CDR3 bases are TGCGCCAGCAGCCAAGAGCGAGCGACAGGGTCGGCTATGGACACTGAAGCTTTCTTT.

In this sample, this clonotype turned up many times. The gene calls are TRBV7-2 and TRBJ2-7, with a tentative D call TRBD1 (6 bases). CDR1 is SGHTA, CDR2 FQGNSA, per germline. With 5 bases removed from V and 6 bases from J, the gap between germline ends came to 17 bases. The CDR3 is 14 residues long. CDR3 in DNA: TGTGCCAGCAGCAGCTACGGGGACATCGGCGAGCAGTACTTC. Protein: CASSSYGDIGEQYF.

This clonotype has a single count. The V and J genes are TRBV5-1 and TRBJ2-2; D not resolved. V gave up 2 bases and J gave up 0 bases, with 8 bases separating them. The CDR3 sequence is 15 residues long. Germline values: CDR1 SGHRS, CDR2 YFSETQ. Written as DNA, the CDR3 is TGCGCCAGCAGCTTCCAAGCCCCGAACACCGGGGAGCTGTTTTTT. This translates into CASSFQAPNTGELFF.

This rearrangement joins TRBV20-1 to TRBJ2-7; 7 nucleotides match TRBD1. V dropped 2 bases and J dropped 6; count of bases not matched to a gene: 10. CDR1 is DFQATT, CDR2 SNEGSKA, per germline (reference sequence). The CDR3 sequence is 14 residues long. The CDR3 bases are TGCAGTGCTAGACGACTAATAGGGGGCGCCGAGCAGTACTTC. It yields the protein CSARRLIGGAEQYF.

This clonotype was seen just once. Being one base from a much bigger clone, this may be a read error. V usage is TRBV28 and J usage is TRBJ1-1; D gene ambiguous. CDR1 is MDHEN, CDR2 SYDVKM, per germline. This CDR3 spans 13 amino acids. In DNA, the CDR3 is TGTGCCGGCAGTTTATTGGATAGGACTGAAGCTTTCTTT. Translating it yields CAGSLLDRTEAFF.

This clonotype was seen only a few times. This sequence joins TRBV20-1 and TRBJ1-2; 9 positions match TRBD1. Germline lookup yields CDR1 DFQATT and CDR2 SNEGSKA (reference sequence). After removal of 6 bases from V and 0 bases from J, the junction contained 8 bases not matched to a gene. The CDR3 is made up of 15 amino acids. As DNA, the CDR3 is TGCAGTGCCCCCCAAGGGACAGGGACTAACTATGGCTACACCTTC. It specifies CSAPQGTGTNYGYTF.